These 26 T cell receptor beta chains came from one sample sequenced in a study of PD-L1 blockade in urothelial cancer (dated 2017 in TCRdb). The time point tag for this specimen amounts to: peripheral blood 6 weeks after treatment start. The library was produced with the immunoSEQ multiplex PCR assay. TCRdb limited this immuneACCESS table to in-frame rearrangements with V and J called. A share of clones is missing; checked studies link under half to unresolved V genes, and the rest is unexplained. This sample lists around 110,000 clones; 85% to 90% were detected once. The leading ten clones occupy about 1.5% of the sample. Specimen: PBMCs, collected around atezolizumab (anti-PD-L1) treatment. The receptor source for this set is a man in his sixties with urothelial cancer.

V gene TRBV18 combines with J gene TRBJ1-3; possibly TRBD1 for D (5 bases). V shed 3 bases and J shed 0 bases, with 9 bases lying between them. Germline V gene lookup returns CDR1 KGHSH and CDR2 LQKENI. The CDR3 is 15 residues long. CDR3 bases: TGTGCCAGCTCACCCGACAGACACTCTGGAAACACCATATATTTT. Translated, it gives CASSPDRHSGNTIYF.

The gene calls are TRBV11-2 and TRBJ2-5; 10 bases fit TRBD2. The CDR3 sequence is 16 residues long. Germline V gene sequence: CDR1 SGHAT, CDR2 FQNNGV. J lost 2 bases, V lost 5 bases, and 8 bases had no gene match. CDR3 residues: CASSATTAGGQETQYF. The DNA of the CDR3 is TGTGCCAGCAGCGCTACGACAGCGGGGGGGCAAGAGACCCAGTACTTC.

This clone has just a few counts. The chain recombines TRBV28 with TRBJ2-7; 7 bases are shared with TRBD2. V trimming: 6 bases; J trimming: 0 bases; junction bases outside the gene matches: 8. Germline-derived CDR1 and CDR2 are MDHEN and SYDVKM. The CDR3 spans 15 residues. CDR3 sequence (DNA): TGTGCCAGCAGCGAAAGCGGGGCAAACTCCTACGAGCAGTACTTC. This encodes CASSESGANSYEQYF.

This clone was counted once. In DNA form, the CDR3 reads TGCGCCAGCAGAACTCTAGCGGGGAGCTCCTACGAGCAGTACTTC. Its protein product is CASRTLAGSSYEQYF. V usage is TRBV5-1 and J usage is TRBJ2-7; TRBD2 agrees at 9 bases. The CDR3 consists of 15 residues. CDR1 SGHRS and CDR2 YFSETQ come from the germline V gene. The V gene end was trimmed by 5 bases and the J gene end by 0 bases; junction bases not matched to a gene: 6.

This rearrangement joins TRBV19 to TRBJ2-2; no definite D call. This CDR3 region has 14 residues. Germline V gives CDR1 LNHDA, CDR2 SQIVND (reference sequence). V was clipped by 3 bases and J by 5 bases, with 10 bases between them. CDR3: CASSISVTTGELFF. The CDR3 DNA sequence: TGTGCCAGTAGTATTTCGGTGACTACCGGGGAGCTGTTTTTT.

The rearrangement links TRBV7-3 to TRBJ2-7; TRBD2 matches 9 bases. Trimming removed 3 bases from V and 2 bases from J; junction bases left unmatched: 17. CDR1 is SGHTA, CDR2 FQGTGA, per germline. The CDR3 is 19 residues long. CDR3 sequence: CASSFSSGASGTATYEQYF. CDR3 DNA: TGTGCCAGCAGCTTTTCATCCGGCGCTAGCGGGACCGCTACCTACGAGCAGTACTTC. Combining the CDR3 with reference TRBV7-3 and TRBJ2-7 gives the whole variable domain GAGVSQTPSNKVTEKGKYVELRCDPISGHTALYWYRQSLGQGPEFLIYFQGTGAADDSGLPNDRFFAVRPEGSVSTLKIQRTERGDSAVYLCASSFSSGASGTATYEQYFGPGTRLTVT.

The J gene is TRBJ1-2, the V gene TRBV7-8; 7 positions match TRBD1. The CDR3 runs 16 residues. Germline CDR1 reads SGHVS; CDR2 reads FQNEAQ. The trim removed 0 bases at V and 2 bases at J, leaving 6 bases unmatched. CDR3 bases: TGTGCCAGCAGCTTAGCGTCGGGGACAGAAAACTATGGCTACACCTTC. Residues: CASSLASGTENYGYTF.

V gene TRBV4-2 combines with J gene TRBJ2-3; D gene uncertain. The CDR3 loop spans 14 amino acids. V lost 2 bases and J 3 bases, leaving 9 bases between the germline ends. Germline-derived CDR1 and CDR2 are LGHNA and YNFKEQ. DNA of the CDR3: TGTGCCAGCAGCCAACAGTTGCCAACAGATACGCAGTATTTT. Encoded protein: CASSQQLPTDTQYF.

This chain links TRBV7-3 with TRBJ1-1, with unresolved D. The CDR3 totals 13 residues. The V gene lost 2 bases and the J gene lost 5 bases, with 9 bases spanning the gap. Germline CDR1 and CDR2: SGHTA and FQGTGA. CDR3 sequence (DNA): TGTGCCAGCAGCTTATACGTCGGGACTGAAGCTTTCTTT. This translates into CASSLYVGTEAFF.

With regard to this clone: The same CDR3 is also encoded by other DNA sequences in this sample. The gene calls are TRBV29-1 and TRBJ2-5, with D tentatively TRBD2 (5 bases). V shed 2 bases and J shed 5 bases, with 6 bases lying between them. In germline, CDR1 is SQVTM, CDR2 ANQGSEA. The CDR3 length is 11 residues. CDR3 DNA sequence: TGCAGCGTTGAACCGGGGGAGACCCAGTACTTC. Its protein is CSVEPGETQYF.

This clone is deemed medium-sized. A junction boundary mismatches the germline segment, possibly from a read error. This chain joins TRBV5-1 and TRBJ2-7; 10 nucleotides agree with TRBD2. This CDR3 is built from 15 residues. Germline CDR1 SGHRS, CDR2 YFSETQ. This CDR3 reads CASTLGTSAKGEQYF. The DNA for the CDR3 is TGCGCCAGCACCTTGGGGACTAGCGCTAAAGGAGAGCAGTACTTC.

The genes are TRBV28 and TRBJ2-1; 9 bases map to TRBD2. V was clipped by 7 bases and J by 6 bases; unmatched bases: 13. Germline assignment: CDR1 MDHEN and CDR2 SYDVKM. The CDR3 consists of 16 residues. For the CDR3, the DNA is TGTGCCAGCAACTTTTTGGGGGCGGGGGGGCTCAATGAGCAGTTCTTC. Residues: CASNFLGAGGLNEQFF.

The chain joins TRBV7-3 to TRBJ2-7; 9 nucleotides match TRBD2. The germline CDR1 and CDR2 sequences are SGHTA and FQGTGA. V trimming: 1 base; J trimming: 6 bases; junction bases outside the gene matches: 7. The CDR3 is 15 amino acids. This CDR3 is CASSLRLAGNSEQYF. The CDR3 bases are TGTGCCAGCAGCTTAAGGCTAGCGGGAAACTCCGAGCAGTACTTC. Full variable domain (remainder filled in from reference TRBV7-3 and TRBJ2-7): GAGVSQTPSNKVTEKGKYVELRCDPISGHTALYWYRQSLGQGPEFLIYFQGTGAADDSGLPNDRFFAVRPEGSVSTLKIQRTERGDSAVYLCASSLRLAGNSEQYFGPGTRLTVT.

The V call is TRBV9, the J call TRBJ2-3; weak D call: TRBD1 (5 bases). This CDR3 has 15 residues. CDR1 SGDLS and CDR2 YYNGEE come from the germline V gene. Trimming took 0 bases from V and 2 from J, leaving 10 bases between them. In nucleotides, the CDR3 is TGTGCCAGCAGCGTAGGTGTAGGGGACACAGATACGCAGTATTTT. This translates into CASSVGVGDTDTQYF.

The chain joins TRBV10-3 to TRBJ2-1; D remains ambiguous. The CDR3 consists of 15 residues. Looked up from germline, CDR1 is ENHRY and CDR2 is SYGVKD. The germline V and J ends were trimmed by 0 bases and 3 bases, with 9 bases remaining between them. As DNA, the CDR3 is TGTGCCATCAGTGAGTCAATCCCCCTCTACAATGAGCAGTTCTTC. Translated: CAISESIPLYNEQFF.

V usage is TRBV2 and J usage is TRBJ1-5; D gene uncertain. The CDR3 consists of 15 residues. CDR1 and CDR2 from the germline V gene are SNHLY and FYNNEI. V lost 1 base and J 2 bases, leaving 9 bases between the germline ends. The CDR3 nucleotides are TGTGCCAGCAGTGAAGACAGATCGGGCAATCAGCCCCAGCATTTT. Residues: CASSEDRSGNQPQHF.

J is TRBJ1-3 and V is TRBV6-1, with a possible D match to TRBD1 (5 bases). Per germline, CDR1 MNHNS and CDR2 SASEGT. The CDR3 totals 16 residues. The ends were cut back, 2 bases at V and 0 bases at J, with 11 bases in the middle. Written as DNA, the CDR3 is TGTGCCAGCAGTGAAAAAAACAGGATCTCTGGAAACACCATATATTTT. This encodes CASSEKNRISGNTIYF.

The chain has TRBV5-4 and TRBJ2-7; D perhaps matches TRBD2 (5 bases). V lost 6 bases and J 1 base, leaving 20 bases between the germline ends. CDR3 length: 16 amino acids. CDR1 SGHNT and CDR2 YYREEE come from the germline V gene (reference sequence). The CDR3 bases are TGTGCCAGCACCCCCGGGAATGACCCCCGGTCCTACGAGCAGTACTTC. This sequence encodes CASTPGNDPRSYEQYF.

This sequence joins TRBV5-1 and TRBJ2-5, with 9 bases fitting TRBD2. Germline V gene sequence: CDR1 SGHRS, CDR2 YFSETQ. The CDR3 contains 16 residues. The J segment lost 1 base and the V segment lost 1 base, leaving 5 bases of the junction unmatched. DNA of the CDR3: TGCGCCAGCAGCTTGACGGCTAGCGGGGTCCAAGAGACCCAGTACTTC. This translates into CASSLTASGVQETQYF.

The genes are TRBV11-3 and TRBJ2-2; TRBD2 agrees at 16 bases. Germline V gene lookup returns CDR1 SGHNT and CDR2 YENEEA. V lost 6 bases and J lost 6; bases outside the gene matches: 4. CDR3 length equals 16 residues. The CDR3 sequence: CASSTGTSGGAGELFF. Written as DNA, the CDR3 is TGTGCCAGCAGTACCGGGACTAGCGGGGGGGCCGGGGAGCTGTTTTTT. Variable domain in full (rest from reference TRBV11-3 and TRBJ2-2): EAGVVQSPRYKIIEKKQPVAFWCNPISGHNTLYWYLQNLGQGPELLIRYENEEAVDDSQLPKDRFSAERLKGVDSTLKIQPAELGDSAVYLCASSTGTSGGAGELFFGEGSRLTVL.

Here the CDR3 DNA reads TGTGCCAGCGAAGGGACAGAAGATGAAAAACTGTTTTTT. This gives the protein CASEGTEDEKLFF. The V gene is TRBV28, the J gene TRBJ1-4, with 7 bases identical to TRBD1. Germline assignment: CDR1 MDHEN and CDR2 SYDVKM. The CDR3 contains 13 residues. V lost 8 bases, J lost 6 bases, and 6 bases stayed unmatched.

The chain combines TRBV4-3 with TRBJ2-7, with TRBD1 identical over 10 bases. CDR3 length: 18 amino acids. In germline, CDR1 is LGHNA, CDR2 YSLEER. The ends lost 1 base at V and 3 bases at J; junction bases unmatched: 12. The CDR3 nucleotides are TGCGCCAGCAGCCAAGTGACAGGGGGCCTAGGACCCCACTACGAGCAGTACTTC. This translates into CASSQVTGGLGPHYEQYF.

The rearrangement links TRBV7-2 to TRBJ2-7, with no clear D. The CDR3 consists of 13 residues. Per the germline V gene, CDR1 is SGHTA and CDR2 is FQGNSA. V was shortened by 0 bases and J by 6 bases, with 9 bases between the two germline ends. In DNA form, the CDR3 reads TGTGCCAGCAGCTTAGCGCAAACCAGCGAGCAGTACTTC. It yields the protein CASSLAQTSEQYF.

The chain uses TRBV10-3 and TRBJ1-1; no clear D. The CDR3 consists of 13 residues. Germline V gene lookup returns CDR1 ENHRY and CDR2 SYGVKD. Trimming pared 3 bases from V and 11 bases from J, leaving 16 bases between. CDR3 sequence reads: CAISELVKVVAFF. CDR3 coding DNA: TGTGCCATCAGTGAACTAGTTAAGGTAGTCGCTTTCTTT.

This clone was picked up one time. The V gene is TRBV19, the J gene TRBJ1-1, with 9 bases identical to TRBD1. The V segment lost 7 bases and the J segment 5 bases; nucleotides outside the gene matches: 17. Germline V gene lookup returns CDR1 LNHDA and CDR2 SQIVND (reference sequence). The CDR3 is made up of 17 amino acids. Here the CDR3 DNA reads TGTGCCAGTATCATCTACACCCCGGGACAGGGTAGGACTGAAGCTTTCTTT. It codes for CASIIYTPGQGRTEAFF.

The chain links TRBV5-1 to TRBJ2-7; TRBD1 agrees at 8 bases. The germline gives CDR1 SGHRS, CDR2 YFSETQ. With V trimmed by 6 bases and J by 1 base, 6 bases remained unmatched. This CDR3 is 14 amino acids long. CDR3 amino acids: CASNRDRTSYEQYF. The CDR3 nucleotides are TGCGCCAGCAACCGGGACAGGACATCCTACGAGCAGTACTTC. Full variable domain (missing parts from reference TRBV5-1 and TRBJ2-7): KAGVTQTPRYLIKTRGQQVTLSCSPISGHRSVSWYQQTPGQGLQFLFEYFSETQRNKGNFPGRFSGRQFSNSRSEMNVSTLELGDSALYLCASNRDRTSYEQYFGPGTRLTVT.